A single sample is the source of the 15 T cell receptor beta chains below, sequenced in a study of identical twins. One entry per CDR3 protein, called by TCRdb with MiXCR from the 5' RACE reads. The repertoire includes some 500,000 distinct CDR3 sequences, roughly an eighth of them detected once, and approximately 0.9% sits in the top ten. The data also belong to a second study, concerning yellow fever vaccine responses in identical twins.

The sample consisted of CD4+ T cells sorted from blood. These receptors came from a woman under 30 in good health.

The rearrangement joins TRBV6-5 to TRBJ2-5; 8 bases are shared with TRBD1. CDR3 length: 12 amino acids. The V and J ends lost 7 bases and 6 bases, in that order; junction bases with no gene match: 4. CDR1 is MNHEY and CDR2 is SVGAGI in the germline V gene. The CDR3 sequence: CASKGQGKTQYF. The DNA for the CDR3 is TGTGCCAGCAAAGGACAGGGAAAGACCCAGTACTTC.

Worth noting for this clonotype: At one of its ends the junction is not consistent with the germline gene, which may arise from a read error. The DNA of the CDR3 is TGTGCCATCATGCGGGGGGTCCAAGAGAACCAGTACTTC. Protein: CAIMRGVQENQYF. This chain joins TRBV10-3 and TRBJ2-5, with 8 nucleotides matching TRBD2. The CDR3 is 13 amino acids. Germline-derived CDR1 and CDR2 are ENHRY and SYGVKD.

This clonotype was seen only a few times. CDR3 protein: CASSVDGTSYNEQFF. The CDR3 DNA sequence: TGTGCCAGCAGCGTAGATGGGACGTCCTACAATGAGCAGTTCTTC. The chain links TRBV9 to TRBJ2-1, with D perhaps being TRBD1 or TRBD2 (5 bases each). Germline lookup yields CDR1 SGDLS and CDR2 YYNGEE. The length of the CDR3 is 15 residues. Deletions cut 0 bases from V and 1 base from J, with 8 bases between.

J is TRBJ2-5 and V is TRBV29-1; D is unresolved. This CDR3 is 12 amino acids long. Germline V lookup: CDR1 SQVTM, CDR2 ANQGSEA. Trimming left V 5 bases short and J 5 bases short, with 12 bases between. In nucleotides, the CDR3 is TGCAGCGTTCACGTGGGTGGGGAGACCCAGTACTTC. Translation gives CSVHVGGETQYF.

As DNA, the CDR3 is TGTGCCAGCAGCCGGGGGACAGGGGCCGCCACTGAAGCTTTCTTT. Translated: CASSRGTGAATEAFF. The V call is TRBV6-1, the J call TRBJ1-1; 10 nucleotides line up with TRBD1. CDR1 MNHNS and CDR2 SASEGT come from the germline V gene. This CDR3 contains 15 residues. V was clipped by 6 bases and J by 4 bases; unmatched bases: 8.

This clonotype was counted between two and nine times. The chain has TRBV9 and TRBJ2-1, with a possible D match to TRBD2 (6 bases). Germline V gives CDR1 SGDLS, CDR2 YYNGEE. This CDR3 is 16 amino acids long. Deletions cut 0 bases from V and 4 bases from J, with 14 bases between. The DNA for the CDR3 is TGTGCCAGCAGCGTAGTCTCTAGCGCCACATACAATGAGCAGTTCTTC. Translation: CASSVVSSATYNEQFF. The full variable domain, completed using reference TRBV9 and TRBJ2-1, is DSGVTQTPKHLITATGQRVTLRCSPRSGDLSVYWYQQSLDQGLQFLIQYYNGEERAKGNILERFSAQQFPDLHSELNLSSLELGDSALYFCASSVVSSATYNEQFFGPGTRLTVL.

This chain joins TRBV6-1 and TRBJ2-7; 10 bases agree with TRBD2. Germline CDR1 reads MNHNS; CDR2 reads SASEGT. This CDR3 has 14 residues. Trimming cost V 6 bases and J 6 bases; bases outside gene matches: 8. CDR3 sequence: CASRAGTSVSEQYF. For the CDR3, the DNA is TGTGCCAGCAGGGCCGGGACTAGCGTATCCGAGCAGTACTTC.

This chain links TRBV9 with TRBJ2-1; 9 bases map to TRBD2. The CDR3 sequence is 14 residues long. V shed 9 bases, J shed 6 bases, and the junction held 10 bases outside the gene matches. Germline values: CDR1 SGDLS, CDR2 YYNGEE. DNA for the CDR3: TGTGCCACCGGGGGCGCTAGCGGGATCAATGAGCAGTTCTTC. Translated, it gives CATGGASGINEQFF.

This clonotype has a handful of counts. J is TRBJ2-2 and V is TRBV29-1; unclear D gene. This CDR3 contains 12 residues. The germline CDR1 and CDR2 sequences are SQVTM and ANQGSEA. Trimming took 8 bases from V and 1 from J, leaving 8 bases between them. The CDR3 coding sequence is TGCAGCTTCATAGTGAACACCGGGGAGCTGTTTTTT. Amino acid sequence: CSFIVNTGELFF.

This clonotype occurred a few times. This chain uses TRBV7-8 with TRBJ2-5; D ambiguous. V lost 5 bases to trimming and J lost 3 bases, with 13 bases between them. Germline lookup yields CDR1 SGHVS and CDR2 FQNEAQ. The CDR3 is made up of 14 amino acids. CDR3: CASSDPSEKETQYF. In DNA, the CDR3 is TGTGCCAGCAGCGATCCATCAGAGAAAGAGACCCAGTACTTC. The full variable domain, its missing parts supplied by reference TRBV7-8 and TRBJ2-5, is GAGVSQSPRYKVAKRGQDVALRCDPISGHVSLFWYQQALGQGPEFLTYFQNEAQLDKSGLPSDRFFAERPEGSVSTLKIQRTQQEDSAVYLCASSDPSEKETQYFGPGTRLLVL.

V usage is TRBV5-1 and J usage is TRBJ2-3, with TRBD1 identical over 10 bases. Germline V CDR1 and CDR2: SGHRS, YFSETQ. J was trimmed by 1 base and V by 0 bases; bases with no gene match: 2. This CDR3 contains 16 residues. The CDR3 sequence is CASSLEDRGGTDTQYF. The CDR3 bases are TGCGCCAGCAGCTTGGAGGACAGGGGGGGCACAGATACGCAGTATTTT.

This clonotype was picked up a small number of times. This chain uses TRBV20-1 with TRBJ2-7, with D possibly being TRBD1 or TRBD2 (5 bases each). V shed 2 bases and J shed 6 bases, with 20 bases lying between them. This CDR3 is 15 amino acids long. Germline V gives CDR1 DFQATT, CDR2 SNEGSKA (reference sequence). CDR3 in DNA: TGCAGTGCTAGACCGGGGCGGGCCAGGTTGGCCGAGCAGTACTTC. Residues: CSARPGRARLAEQYF.

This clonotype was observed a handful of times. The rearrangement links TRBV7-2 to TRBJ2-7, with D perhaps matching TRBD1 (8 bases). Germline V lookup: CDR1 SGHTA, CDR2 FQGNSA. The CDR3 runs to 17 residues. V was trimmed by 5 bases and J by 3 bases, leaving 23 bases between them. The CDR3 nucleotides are TGTGCCAGCAGCGTACAGGGGGGGCGGAACTTACTCTACGAGCAGTACTTC. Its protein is CASSVQGGRNLLYEQYF. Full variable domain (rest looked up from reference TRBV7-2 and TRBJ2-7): GAGVSQSPSNKVTEKGKDVELRCDPISGHTALYWYRQSLGQGLEFLIYFQGNSAPDKSGLPSDRFSAERTGGSVSTLTIQRTQQEDSAVYLCASSVQGGRNLLYEQYFGPGTRLTVT.

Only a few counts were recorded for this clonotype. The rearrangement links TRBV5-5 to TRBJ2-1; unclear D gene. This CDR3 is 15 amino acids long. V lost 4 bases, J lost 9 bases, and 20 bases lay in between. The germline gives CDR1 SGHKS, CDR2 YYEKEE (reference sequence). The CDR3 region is CASSASGSGWGEQFF. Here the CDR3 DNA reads TGTGCCAGCAGCGCGTCAGGCTCCGGTTGGGGTGAGCAGTTCTTC.

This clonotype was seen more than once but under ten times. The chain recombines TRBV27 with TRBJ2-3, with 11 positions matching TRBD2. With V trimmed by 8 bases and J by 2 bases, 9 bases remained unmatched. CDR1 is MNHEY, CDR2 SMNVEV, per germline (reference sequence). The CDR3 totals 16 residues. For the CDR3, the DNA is TGTGCCAGCGTCGGGGGTAGCGGGAGGGCCACAGATACGCAGTATTTT. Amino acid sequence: CASVGGSGRATDTQYF.